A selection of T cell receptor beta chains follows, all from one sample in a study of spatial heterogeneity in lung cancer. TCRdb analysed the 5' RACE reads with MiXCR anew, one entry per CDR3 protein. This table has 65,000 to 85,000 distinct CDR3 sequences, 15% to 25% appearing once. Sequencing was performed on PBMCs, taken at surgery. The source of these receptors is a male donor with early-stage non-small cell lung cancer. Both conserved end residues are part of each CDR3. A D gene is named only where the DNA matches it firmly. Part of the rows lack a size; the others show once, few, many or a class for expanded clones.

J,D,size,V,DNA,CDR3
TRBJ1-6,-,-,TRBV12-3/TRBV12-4,-,CASSFLAGEKPLHF
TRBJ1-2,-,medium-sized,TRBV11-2,TGTGCCAGCAGCGAAGCGGGAGGGGAAAACTATGGCTACACCTTC,CASSEAGGENYGYTF
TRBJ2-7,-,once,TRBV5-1,TGCGCCAGCAGCTTGGGCGAGAAGGACGAGCAGTACTTC,CASSLGEKDEQYF
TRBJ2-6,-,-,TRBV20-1,TGCAGTGCCAGTACAGGGTCTGGGGCCAACGTCCTGACTTTC,CSASTGSGANVLTF
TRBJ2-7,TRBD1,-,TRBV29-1,TGCAGCGTTGAAGGGGACAGCAAGGCCTTCGAGCAGTACTTC,CSVEGDSKAFEQYF
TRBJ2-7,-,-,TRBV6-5,TGTGCCAGCAGTTACACAGGGAAACACGAGCAGTACTTC,CASSYTGKHEQYF
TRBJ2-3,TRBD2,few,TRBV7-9,TGTGCCAGCAGCTTAGAGCTAGCGGACACAGATACGCAGTATTTT,CASSLELADTDTQYF
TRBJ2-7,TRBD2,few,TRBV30,TGTGCCTGGACTAGCGGTATCTACGAGCAGTACTTC,CAWTSGIYEQYF
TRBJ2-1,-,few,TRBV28,TGTGCCAGCAGTTTCCCAGTTGGGGGAGAGCAGTTCTTC,CASSFPVGGEQFF
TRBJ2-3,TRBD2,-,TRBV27,TGTGCCAGCAGTTTCCTCGCTCTAGCGGGGACCACAGATACGCAGTATTTT,CASSFLALAGTTDTQYF
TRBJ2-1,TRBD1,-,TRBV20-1,TGCAGTGCTGGGACAGGGGGCCACAGCTCCTACAATGAGCAGTTCTTC,CSAGTGGHSSYNEQFF
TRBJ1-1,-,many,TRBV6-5,TGTGCCAGCAGTTACTCCCGAAACACTGAAGCTTTCTTT,CASSYSRNTEAFF
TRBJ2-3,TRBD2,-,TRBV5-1,TGCGCCAGCAGCCCTCCAGTAGCGGGAGGGCCCTCGGCAGATACGCAGTATTTT,CASSPPVAGGPSADTQYF
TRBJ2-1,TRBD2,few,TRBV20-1,TGCAGTGCTAGAGTCAGCAGCGGGAGACCCCTCGAGCAGTTCTTC,CSARVSSGRPLEQFF
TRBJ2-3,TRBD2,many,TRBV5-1,TGCGCCAGCAGCTTGGGAACTAGCGGGGGGACAGATACGCAGTATTTT,CASSLGTSGGTDTQYF
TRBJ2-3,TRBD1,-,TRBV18,TGTGCCAGCTCAGCGAACAGGGGATCCACAGATACGCAGTATTTT,CASSANRGSTDTQYF